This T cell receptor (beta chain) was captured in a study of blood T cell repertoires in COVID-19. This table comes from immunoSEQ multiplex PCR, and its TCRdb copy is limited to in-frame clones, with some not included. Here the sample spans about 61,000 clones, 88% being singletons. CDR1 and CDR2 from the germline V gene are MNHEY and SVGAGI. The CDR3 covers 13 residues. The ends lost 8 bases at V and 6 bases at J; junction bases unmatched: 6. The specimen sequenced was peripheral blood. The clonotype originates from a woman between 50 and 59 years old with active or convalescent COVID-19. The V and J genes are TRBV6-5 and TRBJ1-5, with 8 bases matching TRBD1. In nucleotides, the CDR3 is TGTGCCAGCGGACAGGGTGTCAGTCAGCCCCAGCATTTT. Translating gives CASGQGVSQPQHF.